A selection of T cell receptor beta chains follows, all from one sample in a study of blood T cell repertoires in COVID-19. This table comes from immunoSEQ multiplex PCR, and its TCRdb copy is limited to in-frame clones, with some not included. The sample has 330,000 or so clones; roughly 87% are singletons. Sequenced input: peripheral blood. The source is a man aged 25 to 40 with COVID-19, enrolled during active disease. Each CDR3 is given with its conserved first and last residue. D genes are given only for firm matches. Where a row states a size, it is once, few, many or the class of an expanded clone; other rows omit it.

>TRBV5-1|once|TRBJ1-2|.
CARSLGDTGGGYTF
TGCGCCCGCAGCTTGGGGGACACTGGTGGGGGCTACACCTTC
>TRBV27|.|TRBJ1-2|.
CASSPTRGSGYTF
TGTGCCAGCAGTCCAACACGGGGAAGTGGCTACACCTTC
>TRBV4-3|.|TRBJ1-6|.
CASSQVPNSPLHF
TGCGCCAGCAGCCAAGTTCCGAATTCACCCCTCCACTTT
>TRBV24-1|.|TRBJ2-7|TRBD2
CATSPSGVNEQYF
TGTGCCACCAGCCCTAGCGGGGTAAACGAGCAGTACTTC
>TRBV23-1|.|TRBJ2-4|TRBD2
CASNSTLAGGLGNIQYF
TGCGCCAGCAACAGCACCCTAGCGGGAGGGCTCGGAAACATTCAGTACTTC
>TRBV6-2/TRBV6-3|.|TRBJ1-1|.
CASSYPLAGSKAFF
TGTGCCAGCAGTTATCCCCTGGCAGGGTCCAAAGCTTTCTTT
>TRBV29-1|once|TRBJ2-7|TRBD2
CSVGSSGGTYEQYF
TGCAGCGTTGGTTCTAGCGGGGGTACATACGAGCAGTACTTC
>TRBV9|once|TRBJ2-5|.
CASSWGRYRQETQYF
TGTGCCAGCAGCTGGGGGAGGTATCGACAAGAGACCCAGTACTTC
>TRBV20-1|.|TRBJ2-1|TRBD2
CSGLAGAEQFF
TGCAGTGGACTAGCGGGAGCTGAGCAGTTCTTC
>TRBV18|.|TRBJ1-2|TRBD1
CASSPQGQRVSNYGYTF
TGTGCCAGCTCACCACAGGGACAGAGAGTCTCTAACTATGGCTACACCTTC
>TRBV2|.|TRBJ2-5|TRBD2
CASSDFSSGRREGETQYF
TGTGCCAGCAGTGATTTTTCCTCCGGTAGGCGGGAGGGAGAGACCCAGTACTTC
>TRBV7-8|.|TRBJ1-4|TRBD1
CASSWGTGTNEKLFF
TGTGCCAGCAGCTGGGGGACAGGCACAAATGAAAAACTGTTTTTT
>TRBV19|.|TRBJ2-3|TRBD1
CASSTLGDRGIGTDTQYF
TGTGCCAGTAGTACACTCGGGGACAGGGGGATCGGCACAGATACGCAGTATTTT
>TRBV5-4|.|TRBJ2-2|TRBD2
CASSPRGGRAGRSLFF
TGTGCCAGCAGCCCCCGGGGCGGGAGGGCCGGGAGGAGTCTGTTTTTT
>TRBV19|.|TRBJ1-2|.
CASSAVRNYGYTF
TGTGCCAGTAGTGCGGTGCGGAACTATGGCTACACCTTC
>TRBV19|.|TRBJ1-5|.
CASSIERGNQPQHF
TGTGCCAGTAGTATAGAAAGAGGCAATCAGCCCCAGCATTTT
>TRBV3-1/TRBV3-2|.|TRBJ2-7|TRBD2
CASSFRLAGGWEQYF
TGTGCCAGCAGCTTCCGACTAGCGGGGGGTTGGGAGCAGTACTTC
>TRBV5-1|.|TRBJ2-3|.
CASSPRRVGDTQYF
TGCGCCAGCAGCCCCCGCAGGGTAGGAGATACGCAGTATTTT
>TRBV5-5|.|TRBJ2-1|.
CASSLGQSSYNEQFF
TGTGCCAGCAGCTTGGGACAGAGCTCCTACAATGAGCAGTTCTTC
>TRBV7-2|.|TRBJ2-1|TRBD1
CASSARDRLYNEQFF
TGTGCCAGCAGCGCCCGGGACAGGTTATACAATGAGCAGTTCTTC
>TRBV27|.|TRBJ1-1|TRBD1
CASSRDSMNTEAFF
TGTGCCAGCAGCCGGGACAGCATGAACACTGAAGCTTTCTTT
>TRBV6-2/TRBV6-3|.|TRBJ2-3|.
CASSYRTGSTDTQYF
TGTGCCAGCAGTTACAGAACAGGTAGCACAGATACGCAGTATTTT
>TRBV3-1/TRBV3-2|.|TRBJ1-3|.
CASSQDSGTGNTIYF
TGTGCCAGCAGCCAAGATTCGGGGACTGGAAACACCATATATTTT